A single sample gave rise to the 30 T cell receptor beta chains below, sequenced in a study of T cell responses to AZD1222 COVID-19 vaccine. The method was immunoSEQ multiplex PCR; TCRdb's version includes in-frame clones alone and lacks a portion of them. The table records about 150,000 clones, approximately 87% of them present only once. This specimen consisted of peripheral blood, obtained on day 0 of MenACWY control vaccination. The source is an adult in good health.

Regarding this clone: At one of its ends the junction is not consistent with the germline gene, which may arise from a read error. This chain links TRBV11-3 with TRBJ2-7; 8 bases fit TRBD1. The CDR3 contains 12 residues. Germline CDR1 is SGHNT and CDR2 is YENEEA. CDR3: CASSLVGQGENF. The DNA of the CDR3 is TGTGCCAGCAGCTTAGTCGGACAGGGCGAAAACTTC.

The chain recombines TRBV6-1 with TRBJ1-2; weak D call: TRBD1 (5 bases). Germline V lookup: CDR1 MNHNS, CDR2 SASEGT. This CDR3 comprises 16 residues. V was trimmed by 4 bases and J by 2 bases, leaving 17 bases between them. In nucleotides, the CDR3 is TGTGCCAGCAGTGGGCTGGGCAGGGAGTTGAACTATGGCTACACCTTC. This sequence encodes CASSGLGRELNYGYTF.

The V and J genes are TRBV5-5 and TRBJ1-5; possible D gene TRBD1, 5 bases. The length of the CDR3 is 14 residues. V was pared by 7 bases and J by 7 bases, with 18 bases between. Per the germline V gene, CDR1 is SGHKS and CDR2 is YYEKEE (reference sequence). The CDR3 sequence is CASSQRVRDQPQHF. The CDR3 DNA reads TGTGCCAGCTCTCAGAGGGTCAGGGACCAGCCCCAGCATTTT.

The chain couples TRBV15 to TRBJ1-1; tentatively, D is TRBD1 (5 bases). This CDR3 has 13 residues. V was trimmed by 5 bases and J by 1 base, leaving 8 bases between them. Germline loops: CDR1 LNHNV, CDR2 YYDKDF (reference sequence). The CDR3 is CATSGGQNTEAFF. CDR3 DNA sequence: TGTGCCACCAGCGGTGGACAGAACACTGAAGCTTTCTTT.

The rearrangement links TRBV6-5 to TRBJ1-2, with D tentatively TRBD1 (5 bases). Germline CDR1 and CDR2: MNHEY and SVGAGI. Trimming stripped 5 bases from V and 4 bases from J, with 11 bases between. The CDR3 length is 13 residues. For the CDR3, the DNA is TGTGCCAGCAGTCGACAGTCTGGCTATGGCTACACCTTC. Its protein product is CASSRQSGYGYTF.

This chain links TRBV9 with TRBJ2-5, with D possibly being TRBD2 (5 bases). The CDR3 loop spans 15 amino acids. Trimming removed 2 bases from V and 3 bases from J, with 14 bases in between. The germline V gene has CDR1 SGDLS and CDR2 YYNGEE. CDR3 protein: CASSVEGEWEETQYF. CDR3 nucleotide sequence: TGTGCCAGCAGCGTTGAGGGAGAGTGGGAAGAGACCCAGTACTTC.

There are a few counts of this clone. The chain recombines TRBV5-1 with TRBJ1-2; D gene uncertain. Germline values: CDR1 SGHRS, CDR2 YFSETQ. CDR3 length: 17 residues. V dropped 0 bases and J dropped 0 bases, with 15 bases sitting between them. In nucleotides, the CDR3 is TGCGCCAGCAGCTTGGGGCCCAGCCGGCAGGCTAACTATGGCTACACCTTC. Translating it yields CASSLGPSRQANYGYTF.

This clone has just a few counts. The chain links TRBV2 to TRBJ2-1; TRBD1 matches at 11 bases. CDR1 SNHLY and CDR2 FYNNEI come from the germline V gene. The V gene end was trimmed by 9 bases and the J gene end by 8 bases; junction bases not matched to a gene: 15. This CDR3 has 16 amino acids. CDR3 sequence: CARAGPRDRGLDEQFF. The CDR3 DNA reads as TGTGCCAGAGCAGGCCCCCGGGACAGGGGGTTGGATGAGCAGTTCTTC.

V and J are TRBV28 and TRBJ2-1; D is unresolved. The CDR3 is 19 amino acids. Germline values: CDR1 MDHEN, CDR2 SYDVKM. V gave up 8 bases and J gave up 0 bases, with 26 bases separating them. The CDR3 loop reads CASAHPRTAVWSSYNEQFF. CDR3 coding DNA: TGTGCCAGCGCCCACCCACGGACCGCCGTTTGGAGCTCCTACAATGAGCAGTTCTTC.

This chain uses TRBV6-2 or TRBV6-3 with TRBJ2-1; TRBD2 aligns across 8 bases. The CDR3 loop spans 16 amino acids. J was trimmed by 4 bases and V by 0 bases; bases with no gene match: 5. The germline V gene has CDR1 MNHEY and CDR2 SVGEGT. The CDR3 spells CASSYSPSGSYNEQFF. The CDR3 nucleotides read TGTGCCAGCAGTTACTCTCCTAGCGGGTCGTACAATGAGCAGTTCTTC.

The chain combines TRBV5-4 with TRBJ1-1; TRBD1 is a possible D gene (5 bases). V dropped 2 bases and J dropped 1 base, with 9 bases sitting between them. This CDR3 comprises 14 residues. CDR1 and CDR2 from the germline V gene are SGHNT and YYREEE (reference sequence). The CDR3 region has the DNA TGTGCCAGCAGCTTACCGGGGGAGAACACTGAAGCTTTCTTT. This codes for CASSLPGENTEAFF.

This chain uses TRBV3-1 (or the pseudogene TRBV3-2) with TRBJ1-5, with unresolved D. Germline V gene sequence: CDR1 LGHDT, CDR2 YNNKEL (reference sequence). The CDR3 extends over 13 amino acids. Trimming cost V 3 bases and J 8 bases, with 11 bases left between them. The CDR3 nucleotides read TGTGCCAGCAGCCACTTGGGGAACGAGCCCCAGCATTTT. Its translation: CASSHLGNEPQHF.

The sample holds a few counts of this clone. V usage is TRBV10-3 and J usage is TRBJ1-4; 8 bases fit TRBD1. The CDR3 spans 14 residues. Germline V lookup: CDR1 ENHRY, CDR2 SYGVKD. V lost 6 bases and J lost 5; bases outside the gene matches: 5. CDR3 sequence (DNA): TGTGCCATCAGCCGGGGACAGGAGAATGAAAAACTGTTTTTT. It yields the protein CAISRGQENEKLFF.

This sequence joins TRBV19 and TRBJ2-7; 10 bases match TRBD1. With 1 base clipped from V and 11 bases from J, the junction kept 5 bases outside the gene matches. Germline V gives CDR1 LNHDA, CDR2 SQIVND (reference sequence). CDR3 length: 13 amino acids. CDR3 residues: CASSIAGTGEEYF. CDR3 nucleotides: TGTGCCAGTAGTATAGCAGGGACAGGGGAAGAGTACTTC.

The chain employs TRBV24-1 and TRBJ2-3; D is possibly TRBD1 or TRBD2 (5 bases each). The germline V and J ends were trimmed by 5 bases and 5 bases, with 13 bases remaining between them. CDR3 length equals 14 residues. CDR1 and CDR2 from the germline V gene are KGHDR and SFDVKD. The CDR3 sequence: CATSGGTSRDTQYF. The CDR3 DNA is TGTGCCACCAGTGGTGGGACCTCAAGAGATACGCAGTATTTT.

J is TRBJ1-1 and V is TRBV27; no reliable D call. This CDR3 spans 14 amino acids. Per the germline V gene, CDR1 is MNHEY and CDR2 is SMNVEV (reference sequence). Trimming shortened V by 4 bases and J by 2 bases, and 11 bases separated the two germline ends. The CDR3 nucleotides are TGTGCCAGCAGTTCCCGACAAGGAAACACTGAAGCTTTCTTT. This translates into CASSSRQGNTEAFF.

V usage is TRBV5-5 and J usage is TRBJ1-4; D is undetermined. Germline CDR1 and CDR2: SGHKS and YYEKEE (reference sequence). The V end lost 2 bases, the J end lost 7 bases, and 18 bases lay between the germline ends. This CDR3 has 16 residues. The DNA of the CDR3 is TGTGCCAGCAGCTTAAGCCCCGGGCAGAACAGTGAAAAACTGTTTTTT. It specifies CASSLSPGQNSEKLFF.

The chain has TRBV5-1 and TRBJ1-3, with 7 bases identical to TRBD1. J gave up 4 bases and V 0 bases, and 13 bases lay outside the gene matches. This CDR3 is 18 amino acids long. Germline lookup yields CDR1 SGHRS and CDR2 YFSETQ. In DNA, the CDR3 is TGCGCCAGCAGCTTGGGGGGGCCCACTGACAGGGTCGGAAACACCATATATTTT. Translating gives CASSLGGPTDRVGNTIYF.

V and J are TRBV9 and TRBJ1-2, with D hard to call. The CDR3 has 16 residues. In germline, CDR1 is SGDLS, CDR2 YYNGEE. V gave up 4 bases and J gave up 3 bases, with 19 bases separating them. CDR3 region: CASSLDTAGGYYGYTF. The CDR3 DNA follows: TGTGCCAGCAGCCTAGATACCGCCGGAGGGTACTATGGCTACACCTTC. The entire variable domain, with the rest obtained from reference TRBV9 and TRBJ1-2, is as follows: DSGVTQTPKHLITATGQRVTLRCSPRSGDLSVYWYQQSLDQGLQFLIQYYNGEERAKGNILERFSAQQFPDLHSELNLSSLELGDSALYFCASSLDTAGGYYGYTFGSGTRLTVV.

This chain connects TRBV28 to TRBJ1-3, with TRBD1 matching over 8 bases. CDR1 and CDR2 (germline): MDHEN, SYDVKM. With V trimmed by 6 bases and J by 7 bases, 17 bases remained unmatched. This CDR3 spans 17 amino acids. CDR3 amino acids: CASRPAGTGVRGNTIYF. CDR3 sequence (DNA): TGTGCCAGCAGGCCGGCCGGGACAGGCGTCCGCGGGAACACCATATATTTT.

The chain employs TRBV5-1 and TRBJ2-1; 9 bases line up with TRBD2. Germline trimming cut 0 bases from V and 11 bases from J; bases unmatched to any gene: 6. CDR3 length: 14 amino acids. The germline gives CDR1 SGHRS, CDR2 YFSETQ. In DNA form, the CDR3 reads TGCGCCAGCAGCTTGGATGGGGCGGGGGGGAAGCAGTTCTTC. Translating it yields CASSLDGAGGKQFF. The variable domain in full, with the rest retrieved from reference TRBV5-1 and TRBJ2-1, is KAGVTQTPRYLIKTRGQQVTLSCSPISGHRSVSWYQQTPGQGLQFLFEYFSETQRNKGNFPGRFSGRQFSNSRSEMNVSTLELGDSALYLCASSLDGAGGKQFFGPGTRLTVL.

The DNA for the CDR3 is TGTGCCAGCAGCCAAGGAGACCAGCCCCAGCATTTT. Its translation: CASSQGDQPQHF. The V call is TRBV3-1 (or the pseudogene TRBV3-2), the J call TRBJ1-5, with D hard to call. Germline lookup yields CDR1 LGHDT and CDR2 YNNKEL (reference sequence). Trimming took 1 base from V and 7 from J, leaving 5 bases between them. CDR3 length: 12 residues.

This clone came up a few times. The chain carries TRBV18 and TRBJ2-1; D uncertain. Trimming shortened V by 2 bases and J by 9 bases, and 5 bases separated the two germline ends. Germline assignment: CDR1 KGHSH and CDR2 LQKENI. The CDR3 has 11 amino acids. The CDR3 nucleotides are TGTGCCAGCTCACCATCCGGTGAGCAGTTCTTC. Translating it yields CASSPSGEQFF.

The chain carries TRBV5-6 and TRBJ1-4; D may be TRBD1 (5 bases). This CDR3 is built from 15 residues. Germline V CDR1 and CDR2: SGHDT, YYEEEE. Trimming removed 0 bases from V and 6 bases from J, with 12 bases in between. CDR3 sequence reads: CASSLDGAFDEKLFF. The CDR3 DNA is TGTGCCAGCAGCTTGGATGGGGCGTTTGATGAAAAACTGTTTTTT. The full variable domain, with the rest looked up from reference TRBV5-6 and TRBJ1-4, is DAGVTQSPTHLIKTRGQQVTLRCSPKSGHDTVSWYQQALGQGPQFIFQYYEEEERQRGNFPDRFSGHQFPNYSSELNVNALLLGDSALYLCASSLDGAFDEKLFFGSGTQLSVL.

The chain joins TRBV5-6 to TRBJ2-3, with a weak D call TRBD2 (6 bases). V lost 0 bases and J 5 bases, leaving 10 bases between the germline ends. This CDR3 is 14 amino acids long. Germline assignment: CDR1 SGHDT and CDR2 YYEEEE. DNA for the CDR3: TGTGCCAGCAGCTTGGTGGGGAGGCAAGATACGCAGTATTTT. It encodes CASSLVGRQDTQYF.

The chain recombines TRBV18 with TRBJ1-2, with a tentative D call TRBD1 (6 bases). CDR1 and CDR2 from the germline V gene are KGHSH and LQKENI. V was pared by 1 base and J by 3 bases, with 12 bases between. The CDR3 runs 15 residues. The CDR3 spells CASSPRPGEYYGYTF. The CDR3 coding sequence is TGTGCCAGCTCACCACGCCCAGGGGAATACTATGGCTACACCTTC.

The rearrangement uses TRBV28 and TRBJ1-6; TRBD1 aligns across 7 bases. V dropped 8 bases and J dropped 6; count of bases not matched to a gene: 10. Germline V gene data show CDR1 as MDHEN and CDR2 as SYDVKM. The CDR3 contains 15 residues. This chain's CDR3 is CASGTGTVSNSPLHF. Here the CDR3 DNA reads TGTGCCAGCGGGACCGGGACAGTGTCTAATTCACCCCTCCACTTT.

This sequence joins TRBV2 and TRBJ1-5, with D possibly being TRBD1 (6 bases). From germline, CDR1 is SNHLY and CDR2 FYNNEI. This CDR3 contains 12 residues. V lost 4 bases and J lost 15, with 16 bases in between. DNA of the CDR3: TGTGCCAGCAGTGCTCCAGGGGAGGCCCCGCATTTT. It yields the protein CASSAPGEAPHF. The variable domain in full, with the rest retrieved from reference TRBV2 and TRBJ1-5, is EPEVTQTPSHQVTQMGQEVILRCVPISNHLYFYWYRQILGQKVEFLVSFYNNEISEKSEIFDDQFSVERPDGSNFTLKIRSTKLEDSAMYFCASSAPGEAPHFGDGTRLSIL.

The V and J genes are TRBV5-6 and TRBJ2-7, with 7 nucleotides matching TRBD1. Per germline, CDR1 SGHDT and CDR2 YYEEEE. The trim removed 0 bases at V and 5 bases at J, leaving 2 bases unmatched. This CDR3 contains 13 residues. CDR3 sequence: CASSLVDRDEQYF. CDR3 in DNA: TGTGCCAGCAGCTTGGTCGACAGGGACGAGCAGTACTTC.

The V and J genes are TRBV6-5 and TRBJ1-5; 9 bases fit TRBD1. Germline V gene sequence: CDR1 MNHEY, CDR2 SVGAGI. J lost 1 base, V lost 6 bases, and 4 bases had no gene match. There are 15 residues in the CDR3. In DNA form, the CDR3 reads TGTGCCAGCAGGAACGGACAGGGGAGCAATCAGCCCCAGCATTTT. As protein: CASRNGQGSNQPQHF.